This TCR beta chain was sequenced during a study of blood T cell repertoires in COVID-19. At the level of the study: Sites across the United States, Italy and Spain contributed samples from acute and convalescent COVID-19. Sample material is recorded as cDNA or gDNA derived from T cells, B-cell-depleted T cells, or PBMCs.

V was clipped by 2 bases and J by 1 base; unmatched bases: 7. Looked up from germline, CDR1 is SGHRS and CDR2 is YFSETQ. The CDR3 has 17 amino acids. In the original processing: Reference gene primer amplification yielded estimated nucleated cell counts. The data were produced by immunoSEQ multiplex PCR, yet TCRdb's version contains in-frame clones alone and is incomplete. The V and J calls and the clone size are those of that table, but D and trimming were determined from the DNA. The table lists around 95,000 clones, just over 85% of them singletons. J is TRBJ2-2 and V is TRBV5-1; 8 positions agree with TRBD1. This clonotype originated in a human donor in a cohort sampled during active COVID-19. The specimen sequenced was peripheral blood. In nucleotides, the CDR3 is TGCGCCAGCAGCTTTCCACCCGGACAGGGGAACACCGGGGAGCTGTTTTTT. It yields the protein CASSFPPGQGNTGELFF.